What follows describes a single T cell receptor (beta chain). There are a few counts of this clone. No cognate antigen has been identified for it. Base qualities are not at hand, and no much larger clone is one base apart. The library was produced with the immunoSEQ multiplex PCR assay. TCRdb's version of the immuneACCESS table is confined to in-frame rearrangements and falls short of the full clone set. An unresolved V gene accounts for under half of the shortfall where checked; the remainder is of unknown origin. In all, the sample holds about 25,000 clones, and around 85% of those were seen once. 2.5% to 3.5% of the sample lies in the top ten. This entry comes from a study of PD-1 blockade in mismatch repair-deficient tumors (dated 2017 in TCRdb). Context from the whole study: Between September 2013 and late 2016, the trial enrolled 80 to 95 consecutive patients with 11 to 13 types of mismatch repair-deficient cancer, all of whom had received prior treatment and were progressing. Tumor-associated T cell clones were tracked in the peripheral blood of patients responding to PD-1 blockade by deep sequencing of TCR CDR3 regions.

Sample time point, as interpreted from the label and publication: peripheral blood before pembrolizumab. For every enrolled patient, mismatch repair deficiency was confirmed by either polymerase chain reaction or immunohistochemistry. TCR sequencing was carried out for a few patients who responded to pembrolizumab therapy. The phase II trial prospectively evaluated PD-1 blockade with pembrolizumab in advanced mismatch repair-deficient cancers, independent of tissue of origin. Peripheral blood T cell samples were serially collected before and at multiple times after PD-1 blockade was started. The timing of each blood sample was reported as weeks after the first dose of pembrolizumab. CDR3 length: 16 amino acids, cysteine to phenylalanine. Only CDR3 DNA remains: 48 bases, in frame from the first base. The junction shows trimming of 7 bases on V and 2 bases on J, and the gene matches do not reach 12 bases of it. Based on the germline V gene (reference sequence), the CDR1 and CDR2 sequences are LNHDA and SQIVND.

Overall study results and their limits: Tumor-resident clones, often undetectable in blood before treatment, expanded rapidly after pembrolizumab and then contracted, generally before radiologic responses.

The clonotype comes from an adult with mismatch repair-deficient cancer. This specimen consisted of PBMCs, obtained before pembrolizumab treatment. The V gene is TRBV19 and the J gene is TRBJ1-1; 8 bases in the junction line up with TRBD1. The CDR3 amino acid sequence is: CASTIKGTGVNTEAFF. In nucleotides, the sequence is TGTGCCAGTACCATCAAGGGGACAGGAGTTAACACTGAAGCTTTCTTT.